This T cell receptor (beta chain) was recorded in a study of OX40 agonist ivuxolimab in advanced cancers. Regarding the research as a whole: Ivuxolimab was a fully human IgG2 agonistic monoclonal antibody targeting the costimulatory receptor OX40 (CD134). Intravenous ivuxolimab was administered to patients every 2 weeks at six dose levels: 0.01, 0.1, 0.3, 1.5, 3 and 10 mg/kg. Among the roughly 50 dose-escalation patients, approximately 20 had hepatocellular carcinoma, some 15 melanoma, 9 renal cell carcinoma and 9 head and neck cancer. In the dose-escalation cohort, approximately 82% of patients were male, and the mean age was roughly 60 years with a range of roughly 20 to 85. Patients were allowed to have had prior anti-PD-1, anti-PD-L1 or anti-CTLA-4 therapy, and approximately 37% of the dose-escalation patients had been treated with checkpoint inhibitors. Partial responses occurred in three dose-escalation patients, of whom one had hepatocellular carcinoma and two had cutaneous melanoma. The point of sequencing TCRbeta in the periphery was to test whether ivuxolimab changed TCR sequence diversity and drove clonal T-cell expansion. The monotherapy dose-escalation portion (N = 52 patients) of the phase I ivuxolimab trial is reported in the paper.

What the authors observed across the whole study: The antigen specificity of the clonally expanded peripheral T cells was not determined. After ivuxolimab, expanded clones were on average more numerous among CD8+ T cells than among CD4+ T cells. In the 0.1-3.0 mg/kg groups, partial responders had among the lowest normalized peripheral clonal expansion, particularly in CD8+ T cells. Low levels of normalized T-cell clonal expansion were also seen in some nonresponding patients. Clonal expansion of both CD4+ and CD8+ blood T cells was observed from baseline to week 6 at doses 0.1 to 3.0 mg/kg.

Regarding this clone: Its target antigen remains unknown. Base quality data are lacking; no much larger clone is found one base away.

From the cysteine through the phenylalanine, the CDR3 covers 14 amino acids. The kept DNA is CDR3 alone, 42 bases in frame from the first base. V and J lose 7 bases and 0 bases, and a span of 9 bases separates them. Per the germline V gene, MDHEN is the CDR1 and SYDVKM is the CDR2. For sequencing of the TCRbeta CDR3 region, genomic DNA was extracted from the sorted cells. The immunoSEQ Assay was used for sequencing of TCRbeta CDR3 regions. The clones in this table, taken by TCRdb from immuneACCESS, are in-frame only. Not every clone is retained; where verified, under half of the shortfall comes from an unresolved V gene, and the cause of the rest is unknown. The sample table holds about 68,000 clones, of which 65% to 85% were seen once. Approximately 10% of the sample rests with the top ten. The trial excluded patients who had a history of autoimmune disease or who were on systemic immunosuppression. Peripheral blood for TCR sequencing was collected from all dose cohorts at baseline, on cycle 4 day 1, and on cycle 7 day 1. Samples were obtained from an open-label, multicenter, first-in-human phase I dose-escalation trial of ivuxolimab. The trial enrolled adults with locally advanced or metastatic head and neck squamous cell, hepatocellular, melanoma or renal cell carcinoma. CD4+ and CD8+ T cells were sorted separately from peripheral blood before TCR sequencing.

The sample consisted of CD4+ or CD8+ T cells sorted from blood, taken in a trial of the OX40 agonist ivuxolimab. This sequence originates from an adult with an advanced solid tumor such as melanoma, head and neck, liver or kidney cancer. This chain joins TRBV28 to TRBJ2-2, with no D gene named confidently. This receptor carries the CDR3 CASMAASNTGELFF. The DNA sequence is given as TGTGCCAGCATGGCGGCTTCGAACACCGGGGAGCTGTTTTTT.